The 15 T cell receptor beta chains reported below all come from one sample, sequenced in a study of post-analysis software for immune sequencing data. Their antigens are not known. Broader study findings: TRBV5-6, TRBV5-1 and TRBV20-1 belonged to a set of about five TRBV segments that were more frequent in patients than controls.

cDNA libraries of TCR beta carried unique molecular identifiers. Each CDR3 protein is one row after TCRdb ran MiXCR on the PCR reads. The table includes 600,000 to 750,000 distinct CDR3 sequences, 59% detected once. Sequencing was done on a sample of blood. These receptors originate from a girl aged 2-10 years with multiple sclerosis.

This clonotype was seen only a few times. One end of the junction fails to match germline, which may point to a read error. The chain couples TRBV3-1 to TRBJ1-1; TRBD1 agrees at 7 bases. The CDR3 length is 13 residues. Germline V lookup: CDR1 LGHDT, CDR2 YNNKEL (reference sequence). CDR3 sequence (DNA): TGTGCCAGCAGTACAGGGGTGAAAACTGAAGCTTTCTTT. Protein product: CASSTGVKTEAFF. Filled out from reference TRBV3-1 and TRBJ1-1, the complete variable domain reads DTAVSQTPKYLVTQMGNDKSIKCEQNLGHDTMYWYKQDSKKFLKIMFSYNNKELIINETVPNRFSPKSPDKAHLNLHINSLELGDSAVYFCASSTGVKTEAFFGQGTRLTVV.

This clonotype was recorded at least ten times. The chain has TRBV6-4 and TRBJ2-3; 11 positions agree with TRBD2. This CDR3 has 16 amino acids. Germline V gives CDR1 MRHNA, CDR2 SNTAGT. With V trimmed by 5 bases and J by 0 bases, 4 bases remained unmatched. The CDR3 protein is CASSQTSGDSTDTQYF. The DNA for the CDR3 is TGTGCCAGCAGTCAGACTAGCGGGGATAGCACAGATACGCAGTATTTT.

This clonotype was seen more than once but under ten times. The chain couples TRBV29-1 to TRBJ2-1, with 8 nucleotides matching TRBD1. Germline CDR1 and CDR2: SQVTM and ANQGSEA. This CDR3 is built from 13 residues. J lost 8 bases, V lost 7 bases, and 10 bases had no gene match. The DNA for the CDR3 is TGCAGCGCCGCGGGACAGGATATCCATGAGCAGTTCTTC. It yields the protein CSAAGQDIHEQFF.

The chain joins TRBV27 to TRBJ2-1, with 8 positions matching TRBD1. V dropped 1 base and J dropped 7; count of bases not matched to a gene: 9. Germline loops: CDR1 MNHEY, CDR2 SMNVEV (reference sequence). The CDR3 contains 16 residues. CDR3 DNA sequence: TGTGCCAGCAGTTTATTGAGAGTACAGGGGGTAAATGAGCAGTTCTTC. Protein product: CASSLLRVQGVNEQFF.

CDR3 residues: CASSHDRSTYNEQFF. In DNA form, the CDR3 reads TGCGCCAGCAGCCATGACAGGAGTACCTACAATGAGCAGTTCTTC. The V gene is TRBV4-1, the J gene TRBJ2-1; D perhaps matches TRBD1 (6 bases). The CDR3 contains 15 residues. The germline V and J ends were trimmed by 3 bases and 2 bases, with 11 bases remaining between them. Germline values: CDR1 MGHRA, CDR2 YSYEKL.

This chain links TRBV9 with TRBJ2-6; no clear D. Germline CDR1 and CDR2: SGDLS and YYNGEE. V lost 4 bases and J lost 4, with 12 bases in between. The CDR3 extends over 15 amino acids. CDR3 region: CASSTLAAGANVLTF. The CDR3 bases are TGTGCCAGCAGCACCCTGGCCGCGGGGGCCAACGTCCTGACTTTC.

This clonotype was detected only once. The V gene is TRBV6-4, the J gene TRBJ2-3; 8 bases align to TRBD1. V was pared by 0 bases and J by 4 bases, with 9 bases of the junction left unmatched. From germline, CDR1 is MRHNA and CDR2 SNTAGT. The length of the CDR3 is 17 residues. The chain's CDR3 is CASSDSGQGIGPDTQYF. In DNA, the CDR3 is TGTGCCAGCAGTGACTCTGGACAGGGTATTGGCCCAGATACGCAGTATTTT.

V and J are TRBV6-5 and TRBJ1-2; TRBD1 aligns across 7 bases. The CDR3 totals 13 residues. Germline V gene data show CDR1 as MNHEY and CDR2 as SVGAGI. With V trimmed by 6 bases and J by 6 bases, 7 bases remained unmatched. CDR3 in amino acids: CASSAQGWHGYTF. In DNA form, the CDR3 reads TGTGCCAGCAGCGCACAGGGGTGGCATGGCTACACCTTC.

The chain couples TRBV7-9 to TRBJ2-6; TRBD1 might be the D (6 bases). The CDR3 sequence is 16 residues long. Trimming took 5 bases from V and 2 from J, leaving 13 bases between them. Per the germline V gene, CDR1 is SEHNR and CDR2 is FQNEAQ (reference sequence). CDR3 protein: CASSHGQIAGANVLTF. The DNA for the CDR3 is TGTGCCAGCAGCCACGGACAGATCGCTGGGGCCAACGTCCTGACTTTC.

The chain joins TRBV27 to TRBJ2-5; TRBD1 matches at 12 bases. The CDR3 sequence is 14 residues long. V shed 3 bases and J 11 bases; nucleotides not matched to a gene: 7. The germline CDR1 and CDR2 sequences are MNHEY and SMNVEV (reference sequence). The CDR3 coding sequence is TGTGCCAGCAGTTTGGGACAGGGGGCGACGGAGCAGTACTTC. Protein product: CASSLGQGATEQYF.

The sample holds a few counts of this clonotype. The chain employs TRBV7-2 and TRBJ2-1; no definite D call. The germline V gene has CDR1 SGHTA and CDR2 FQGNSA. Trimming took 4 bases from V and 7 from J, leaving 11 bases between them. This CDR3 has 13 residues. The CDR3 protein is CASSSITVNEQFF. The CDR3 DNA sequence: TGTGCCAGCAGCTCGATAACGGTTAATGAGCAGTTCTTC.

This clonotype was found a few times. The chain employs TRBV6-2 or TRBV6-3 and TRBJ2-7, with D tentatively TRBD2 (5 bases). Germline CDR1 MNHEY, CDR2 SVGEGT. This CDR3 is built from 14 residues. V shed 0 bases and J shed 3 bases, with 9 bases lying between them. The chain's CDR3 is CASSYSIGLYEQYF. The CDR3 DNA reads TGTGCCAGCAGTTACTCGATTGGACTCTACGAGCAGTACTTC.

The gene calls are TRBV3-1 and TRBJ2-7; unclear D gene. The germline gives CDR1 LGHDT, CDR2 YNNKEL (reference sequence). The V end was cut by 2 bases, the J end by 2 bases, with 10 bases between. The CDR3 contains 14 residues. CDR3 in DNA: TGTGCCAGCAGCCAACAAAACTCAGCCTACGAGCAGTACTTC. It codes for CASSQQNSAYEQYF.

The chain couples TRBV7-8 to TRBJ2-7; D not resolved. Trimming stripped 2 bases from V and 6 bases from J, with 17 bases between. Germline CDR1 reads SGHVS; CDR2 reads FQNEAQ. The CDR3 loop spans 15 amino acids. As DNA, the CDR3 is TGTGCCAGCAGCTTATCGGCCGCTGGTGGGGTCGAGCAGTACTTC. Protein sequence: CASSLSAAGGVEQYF.

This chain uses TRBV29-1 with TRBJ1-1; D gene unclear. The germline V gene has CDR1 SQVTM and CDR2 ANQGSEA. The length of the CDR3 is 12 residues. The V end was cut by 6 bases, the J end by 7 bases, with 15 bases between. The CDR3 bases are TGCAGCGTAAACCCGACTTACAGTGAAGCTTTCTTT. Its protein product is CSVNPTYSEAFF.